This TCR beta chain comes out of a study of T cells after yellow fever vaccination. Study-wide context: The authors prepared low-cell-number fractions using SMART-Seq v4 Ultra Low Input. General study findings and limits: Though it reached lower strength, the secondary response hit its peak faster, day 5 versus 15. Booster sampling recovered most clones from primary vaccination (under 98% CD4, 88% CD8).

This CDR3 has 15 residues. Germline V gene data show CDR1 as LGHNA and CDR2 as YSLEER. V lost 5 bases, J lost 4 bases, and 16 bases lay in between. A universal primer site and UMIs were added as TCR cDNA was made by 5'RACE template switching. Each CDR3 protein is one row after TCRdb ran MiXCR on the 5' RACE reads. The data hold some 340,000 distinct CDR3 sequences, with around a tenth observed a single time. A note on this clonotype: Its matching antigen is unknown.

This chain links TRBV4-3 with TRBJ2-3, with D possibly matching TRBD2 (5 bases). The source is a man aged 18 to 35 who received the YFV17D yellow fever vaccine. The specimen comprised CD4+ T cells sorted from PBMCs, sampled 45 days after the yellow fever booster vaccination. Written as DNA, the CDR3 is TGCGCCAGCAGCTACCGTAGGACCGGGGCAGATACGCAGTATTTT. Translation: CASSYRRTGADTQYF.